This entry features one TCR beta chain sequence. Its antigen is currently unknown. The sample originates from a study of vaccination and CD4 T cells after COVID-19. Treatment reported: 10-day PBMC culture with coronavirus spike peptide pools or control peptides (ViraFEST assay). V lost 3 bases, J lost 4 bases, and 9 bases stayed unmatched. The length of the CDR3 is 15 residues. With the Oncomine TCR Beta short-read assay, DNA from cultured CD4+ T cells was sequenced. TCRdb ran MiXCR on the PCR reads and lists one entry per CDR3 protein. This sample has roughly 20,000 distinct CDR3 sequences, with approximately 50% found just once.

The TCR comes from a human donor who had recovered from COVID-19. V is TRBV12-3 or TRBV12-4 and J is TRBJ2-7; 7 bases map to TRBD2. The sample taken for sequencing was CD4+ T cells from blood, cultured in vitro. The CDR3 nucleotides are TGTGCCAGCAGTTTCCTGCTAGCGGAGCGGTACGAGCAGTACTTC. Protein sequence: CASSFLLAERYEQYF.